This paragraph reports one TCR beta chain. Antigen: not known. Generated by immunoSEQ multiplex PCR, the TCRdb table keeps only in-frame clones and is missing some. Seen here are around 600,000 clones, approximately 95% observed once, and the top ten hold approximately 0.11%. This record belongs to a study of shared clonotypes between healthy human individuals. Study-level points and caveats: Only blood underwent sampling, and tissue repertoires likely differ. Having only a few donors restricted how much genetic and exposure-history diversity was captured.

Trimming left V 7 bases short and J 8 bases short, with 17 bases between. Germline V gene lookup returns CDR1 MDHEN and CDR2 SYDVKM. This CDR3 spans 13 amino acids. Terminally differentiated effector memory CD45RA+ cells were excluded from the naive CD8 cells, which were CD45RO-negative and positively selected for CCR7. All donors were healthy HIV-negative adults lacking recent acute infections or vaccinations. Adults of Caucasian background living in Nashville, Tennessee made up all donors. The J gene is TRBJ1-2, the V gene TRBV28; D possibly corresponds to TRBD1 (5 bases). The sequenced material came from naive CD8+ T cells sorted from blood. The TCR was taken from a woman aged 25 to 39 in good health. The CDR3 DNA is TGTGCCAGCAACTTCGCGGGAGGGGACGGCTACACCTTC. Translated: CASNFAGGDGYTF.